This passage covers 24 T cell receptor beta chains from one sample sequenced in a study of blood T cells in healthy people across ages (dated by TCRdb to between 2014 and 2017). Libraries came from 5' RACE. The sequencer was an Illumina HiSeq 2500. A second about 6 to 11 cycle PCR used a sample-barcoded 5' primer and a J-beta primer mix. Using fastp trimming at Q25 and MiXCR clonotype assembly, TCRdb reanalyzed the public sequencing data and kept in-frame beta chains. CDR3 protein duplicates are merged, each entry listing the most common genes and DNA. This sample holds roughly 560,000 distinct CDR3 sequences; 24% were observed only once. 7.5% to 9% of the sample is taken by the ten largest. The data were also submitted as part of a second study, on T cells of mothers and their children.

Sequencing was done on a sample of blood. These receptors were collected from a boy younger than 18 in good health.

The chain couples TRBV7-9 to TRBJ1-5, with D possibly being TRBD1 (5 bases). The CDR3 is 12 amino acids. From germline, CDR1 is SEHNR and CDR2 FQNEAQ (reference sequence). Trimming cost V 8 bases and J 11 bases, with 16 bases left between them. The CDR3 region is CASEGPLSAQHF. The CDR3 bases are TGTGCCAGCGAGGGGCCCTTATCTGCCCAGCATTTT.

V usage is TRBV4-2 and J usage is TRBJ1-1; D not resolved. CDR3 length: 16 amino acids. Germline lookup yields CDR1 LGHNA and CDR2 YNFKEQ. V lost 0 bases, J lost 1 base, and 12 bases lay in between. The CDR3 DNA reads TGTGCCAGCAGCCAAGATACGAGGGAGGCGAACACTGAAGCTTTCTTT. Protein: CASSQDTREANTEAFF.

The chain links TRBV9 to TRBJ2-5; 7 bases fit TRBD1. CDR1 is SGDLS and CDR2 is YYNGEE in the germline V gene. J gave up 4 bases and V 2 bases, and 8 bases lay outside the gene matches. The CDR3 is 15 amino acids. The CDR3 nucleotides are TGTGCCAGCAGCGTGGGGACAGTCCCCCGAGAGACCCAGTACTTC. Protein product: CASSVGTVPRETQYF.

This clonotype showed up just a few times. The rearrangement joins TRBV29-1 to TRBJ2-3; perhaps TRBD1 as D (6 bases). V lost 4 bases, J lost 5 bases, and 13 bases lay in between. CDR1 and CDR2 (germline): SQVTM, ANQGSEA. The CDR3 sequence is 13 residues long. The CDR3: CSVGGQAEDTQYF. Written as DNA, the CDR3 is TGCAGCGTTGGGGGGCAAGCAGAAGATACGCAGTATTTT.

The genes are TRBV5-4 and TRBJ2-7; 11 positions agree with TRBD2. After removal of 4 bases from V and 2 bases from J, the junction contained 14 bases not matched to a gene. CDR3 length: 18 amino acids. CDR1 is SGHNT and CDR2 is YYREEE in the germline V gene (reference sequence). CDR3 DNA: TGTGCCAGCAGCCCTAGCAAGGTAGCGGGAGGGCCCCCCTACGAGCAGTACTTC. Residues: CASSPSKVAGGPPYEQYF. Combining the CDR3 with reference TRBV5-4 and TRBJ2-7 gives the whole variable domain ETGVTQSPTHLIKTRGQQVTLRCSSQSGHNTVSWYQQALGQGPQFIFQYYREEENGRGNFPPRFSGLQFPNYSSELNVNALELDDSALYLCASSPSKVAGGPPYEQYFGPGTRLTVT.

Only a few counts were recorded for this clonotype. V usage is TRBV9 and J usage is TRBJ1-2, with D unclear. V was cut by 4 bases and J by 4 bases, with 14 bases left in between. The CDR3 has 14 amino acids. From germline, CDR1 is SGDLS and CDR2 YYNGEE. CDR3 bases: TGTGCCAGCAGCCTAGGGAAGGCTACCTATGGCTACACCTTC. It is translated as CASSLGKATYGYTF.

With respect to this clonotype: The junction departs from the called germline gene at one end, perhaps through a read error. The CDR3 reads CASSLRGGGGGSLRNEQHF. DNA for the CDR3: TGTGCCAGCAGTTTAAGGGGAGGAGGGGGTGGGTCGTTGAGGAACGAGCAGCACTTC. V is TRBV12-3 or TRBV12-4 and J is TRBJ2-7, with D perhaps assigned TRBD1 or TRBD2 (6 bases each). The CDR3 loop spans 19 amino acids.

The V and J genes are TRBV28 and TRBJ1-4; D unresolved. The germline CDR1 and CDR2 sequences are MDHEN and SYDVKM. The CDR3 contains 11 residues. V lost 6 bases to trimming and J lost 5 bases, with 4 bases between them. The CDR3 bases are TGTGCCAGCAGGCAAAATGAAAAACTGTTTTTT. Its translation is CASRQNEKLFF.

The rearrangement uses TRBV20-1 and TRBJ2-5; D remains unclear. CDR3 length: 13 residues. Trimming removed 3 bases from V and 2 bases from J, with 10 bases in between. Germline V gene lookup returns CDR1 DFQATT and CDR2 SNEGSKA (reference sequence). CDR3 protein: CSASPGRQETQYF. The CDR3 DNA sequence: TGCAGTGCTAGCCCCGGACGGCAAGAGACCCAGTACTTC.

CDR3 sequence: CSVEDSNVPTEKLFF. CDR3 bases: TGCAGCGTTGAAGATTCTAATGTACCTACTGAAAAACTGTTTTTT. This chain connects TRBV29-1 to TRBJ1-4; the D is unclear. The V gene lost 0 bases and the J gene lost 7 bases, with 15 bases spanning the gap. The CDR3 loop spans 15 amino acids. Germline-derived CDR1 and CDR2 are SQVTM and ANQGSEA.

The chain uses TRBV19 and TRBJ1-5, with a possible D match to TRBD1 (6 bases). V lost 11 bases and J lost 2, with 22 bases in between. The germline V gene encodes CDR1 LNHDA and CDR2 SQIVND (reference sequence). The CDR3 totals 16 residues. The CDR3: CASEDSGLGGNQPQHF. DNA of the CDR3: TGTGCCTCCGAGGACAGTGGGCTGGGAGGCAATCAGCCCCAGCATTTT. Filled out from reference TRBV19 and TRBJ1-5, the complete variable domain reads DGGITQSPKYLFRKEGQNVTLSCEQNLNHDAMYWYRQDPGQGLRLIYYSQIVNDFQKGDIAEGYSVSREKKESFPLTVTSAQKNPTAFYLCASEDSGLGGNQPQHFGDGTRLSIL.

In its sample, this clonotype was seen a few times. CDR3 coding DNA: TGCAGCGTTAACGCCCCACAGACGGACTATGGCTACACCTTC. Amino acid sequence: CSVNAPQTDYGYTF. The V and J genes are TRBV29-1 and TRBJ1-2, with D unclear. The CDR3 sequence is 14 residues long. Looked up from germline, CDR1 is SQVTM and CDR2 is ANQGSEA. The V gene lost 5 bases and the J gene lost 3 bases, with 16 bases spanning the gap.

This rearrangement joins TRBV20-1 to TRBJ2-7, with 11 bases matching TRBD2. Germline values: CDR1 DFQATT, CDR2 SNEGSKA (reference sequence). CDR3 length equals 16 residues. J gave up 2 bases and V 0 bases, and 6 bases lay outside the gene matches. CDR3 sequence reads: CSARDPTSGVPYEQYF. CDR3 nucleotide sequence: TGCAGTGCTAGAGATCCGACTAGCGGGGTCCCCTACGAGCAGTACTTC.

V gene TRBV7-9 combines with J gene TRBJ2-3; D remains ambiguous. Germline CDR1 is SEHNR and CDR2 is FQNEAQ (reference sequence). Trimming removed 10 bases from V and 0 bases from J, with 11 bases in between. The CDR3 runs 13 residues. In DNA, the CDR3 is TGTGCCATTGCTAAGGTTAGCACAGATACGCAGTATTTT. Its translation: CAIAKVSTDTQYF.

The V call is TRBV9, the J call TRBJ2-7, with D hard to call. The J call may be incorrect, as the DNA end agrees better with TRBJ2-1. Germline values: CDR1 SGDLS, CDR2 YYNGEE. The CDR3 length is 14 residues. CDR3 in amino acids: CASSVEWASNEQFF. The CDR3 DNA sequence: TGTGCCAGCAGCGTAGAATGGGCTAGCAATGAGCAGTTCTTC.

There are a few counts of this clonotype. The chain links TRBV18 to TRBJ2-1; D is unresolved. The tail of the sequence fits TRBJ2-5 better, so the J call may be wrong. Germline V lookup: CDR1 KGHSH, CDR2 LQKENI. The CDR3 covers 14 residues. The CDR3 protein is CASSPSISGETQYF. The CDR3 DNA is TGTGCCAGCTCACCATCCATCAGTGGGGAGACCCAGTACTTC.

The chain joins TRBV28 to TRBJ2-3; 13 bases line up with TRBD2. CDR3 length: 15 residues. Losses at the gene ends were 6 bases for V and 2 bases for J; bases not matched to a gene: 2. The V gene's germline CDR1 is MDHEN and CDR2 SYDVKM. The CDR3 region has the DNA TGTGCCAGCAGGGGGACTAGCGGGATCACAGATACGCAGTATTTT. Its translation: CASRGTSGITDTQYF.

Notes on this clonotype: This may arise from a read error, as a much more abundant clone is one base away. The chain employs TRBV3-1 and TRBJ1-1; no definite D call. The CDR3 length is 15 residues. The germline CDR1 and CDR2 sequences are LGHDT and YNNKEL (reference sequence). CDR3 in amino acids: CDSSQWSERSPEAFF. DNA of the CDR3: TGTGACAGCAGCCAATGGTCCGAACGTTCCCCTGAAGCTTTCTTT.

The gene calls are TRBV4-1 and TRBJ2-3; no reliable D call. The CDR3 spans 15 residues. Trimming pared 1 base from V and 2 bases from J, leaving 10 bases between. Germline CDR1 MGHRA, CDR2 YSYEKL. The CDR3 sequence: CASSQGPWPTDTQYF. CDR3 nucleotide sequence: TGCGCCAGCAGCCAAGGGCCGTGGCCCACAGATACGCAGTATTTT.

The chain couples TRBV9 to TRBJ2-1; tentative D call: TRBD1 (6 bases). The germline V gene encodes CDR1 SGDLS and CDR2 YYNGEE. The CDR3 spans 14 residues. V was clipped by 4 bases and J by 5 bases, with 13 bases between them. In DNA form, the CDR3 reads TGTGCCAGCAGCTCCAGCTCAGGGGACAATGAGCAGTTCTTC. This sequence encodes CASSSSSGDNEQFF.

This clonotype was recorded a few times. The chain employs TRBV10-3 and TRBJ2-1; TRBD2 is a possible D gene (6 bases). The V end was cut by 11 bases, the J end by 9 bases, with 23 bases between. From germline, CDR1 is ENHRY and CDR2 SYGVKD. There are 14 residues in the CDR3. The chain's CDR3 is CAVNSPGDGLEQFF. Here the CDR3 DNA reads TGTGCCGTTAACAGCCCGGGAGATGGGCTTGAGCAGTTCTTC.

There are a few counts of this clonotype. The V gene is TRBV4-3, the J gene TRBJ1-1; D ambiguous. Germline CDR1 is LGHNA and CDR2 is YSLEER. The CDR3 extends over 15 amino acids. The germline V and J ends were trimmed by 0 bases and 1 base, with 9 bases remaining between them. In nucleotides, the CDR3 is TGCGCCAGCAGCCAAGATCTGGGCCCGAACACTGAAGCTTTCTTT. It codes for CASSQDLGPNTEAFF.

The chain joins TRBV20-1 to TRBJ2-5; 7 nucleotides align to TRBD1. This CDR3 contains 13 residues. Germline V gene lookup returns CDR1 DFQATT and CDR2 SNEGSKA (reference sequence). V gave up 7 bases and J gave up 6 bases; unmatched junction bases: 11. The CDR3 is CSVAVRQGKTQYF. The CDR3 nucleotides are TGCAGTGTTGCCGTACGACAGGGAAAGACCCAGTACTTC.

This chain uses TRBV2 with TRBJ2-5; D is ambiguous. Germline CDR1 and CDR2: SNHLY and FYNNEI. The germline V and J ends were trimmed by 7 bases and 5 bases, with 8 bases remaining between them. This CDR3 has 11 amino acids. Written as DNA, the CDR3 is TGTGCCAGCACGGCGGTGGAGACCCAGTACTTC. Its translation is CASTAVETQYF.